This TCR beta chain was found in a study of T cells expressing NK-cell markers. Overall study: Eight donors were sequenced, of whom seven were HCMV-seropositive, while the remaining one was HCMV-seronegative.

Study observations and caveats: The study did not resolve the HCMV specificity of expanded NKG2C+ T cell clones.

TCRdb re-called the 5' RACE reads and shows each CDR3 protein once, DNA omitted. The table lists 130,000 to 150,000 distinct CDR3 sequences, with around 10% in the top ten. About this clonotype: Its antigen is unidentified.

The clonotype comes from a man aged 18 to 35 in good health. Input material: blood T cells: a sorted CD56 or NKG2C T cell subset, CD4+ or CD8+ T cells, or bulk PBMC T cells (not recorded which).

CDR3 amino acids: CASSQGLSGSGNEQFF. The chain couples TRBV3-1 to TRBJ2-1; TCRdb selects TRBD2, and the lack of DNA leaves this call unchecked. Germline CDR1 and CDR2: LGHDT and YNNKEL (reference sequence). The CDR3 totals 16 residues.